The clone carrying this TCR beta chain came up a few times. The data were obtained in a study of T-cell reconstitution after alpha-beta-depleted transplantation in children. A TCRbeta library incorporating unique molecular identifiers was prepared. TCRdb used MiXCR to reprocess the PCR reads, holding one entry per CDR3 protein. The table includes approximately 200,000 distinct CDR3 sequences, more than 12% detected once. This specimen consisted of PBMCs from the stem cell graft donor, obtained from the stem cell graft. This sequence was found in a human donor who donated a stem cell graft to a child with acute lymphoblastic leukemia.

For the CDR3, the DNA is TGCGCCAGCAATGACGACGGGTGGGCTGAAGCTTTCTTT. It encodes CASNDDGWAEAFF. J is TRBJ1-1 and V is TRBV5-1; no definite D call. CDR1 is SGHRS, CDR2 YFSETQ, per germline. The CDR3 length is 13 residues. V was clipped by 6 bases and J by 6 bases, with 15 bases between them.